The TCR beta chain described here comes from a study of cytomegalovirus exposure and HLA in healthy donors. Here immunoSEQ multiplex PCR was the method, and the copy in TCRdb shows in-frame clones only, minus some. Of 260,000 or so clones listed, roughly 91% are singletons. Trimming removed 0 bases from V and 4 bases from J, with 9 bases in between. Per germline, CDR1 SGHAT and CDR2 FQNNGV. The CDR3 length is 14 residues. The clonotype comes from a woman aged 30 to 39 in good health and CMV-seronegative. The chain is built from TRBV11-2 and TRBJ1-1, with no clear D. What was sequenced was PBMCs. The CDR3 loop is CASSLDRFGTEAFF. CDR3 in DNA: TGTGCCAGCAGCTTAGACAGGTTTGGCACTGAAGCTTTCTTT.